This T cell receptor beta chain is from a study of identical twins. Findings and limits, study-wide: Within beta out-of-frame sequences, the excess sharing observed between twins was weaker. Partly confounded zero-insertion analyses could result from invariant MAIT and iNKT cells. The analysis was cross-sectional rather than longitudinal within donors. Insertions were reduced in abundant cord blood beta clonotypes but not in memory repertoires.

The CDR3 consists of 16 residues. Per germline, CDR1 MNHEY and CDR2 SMNVEV (reference sequence). V lost 2 bases to trimming and J lost 3 bases; unmatched junction nucleotides: 4. TCRdb independently ran MiXCR on the 5' RACE reads; one entry per CDR3 protein. The sample holds 690,000 or so distinct CDR3 sequences, 8.6% seen once. With respect to this clonotype: What it binds is unknown.

These data are also associated with another study on yellow fever vaccine responses in identical twins.

This sequence originates from a woman younger than 30 in good health. This rearrangement joins TRBV27 to TRBJ2-2; 9 nucleotides agree with TRBD1. The sample consisted of PBMCs. CDR3 DNA: TGTGCCAGCAGTTTAACAGGGGGCCCGTACACCGGGGAGCTGTTTTTT. This translates into CASSLTGGPYTGELFF.